These T cell receptor beta chains were read from a single sample in a study of blood T cell repertoires in COVID-19. Repertoires were generated with immunoSEQ multiplex PCR, while TCRdb's copy carries only in-frame clones and drops some. The top ten hold 7.5% of the sample, which has 200,000 to 300,000 clones, roughly 79% seen once. Sequenced material: peripheral blood. Every receptor here comes from a woman older than 75 with COVID-19, enrolled during active disease. The CDR3 runs from the conserved cysteine through the conserved F or W. D genes are given only for firm matches. Clone size is not always given. Where it is, it says once, few, many or a class for expanded clones.

d_gene	v_gene	j_gene	len	abundance	CDR3aa	CDR3nt
NA	TRBV24-1	TRBJ2-1	16	NA	CATSVAGQGGHNEQFF	TGTGCCACCAGTGTCGCCGGACAAGGAGGGCACAATGAGCAGTTCTTC
NA	TRBV7-2	TRBJ1-5	14	NA	CASSLVGPNQPQHF	TGTGCCAGCAGCTTAGTGGGCCCCAATCAGCCCCAGCATTTT
NA	TRBV27	TRBJ2-7	13	NA	CASSIPPGYEQYF	TGTGCCAGCAGCATACCCCCAGGTTACGAGCAGTACTTC
TRBD1	TRBV5-1	TRBJ1-1	17	once	CASSLEGGTGGTTEAFF	TGCGCCAGCAGCTTGGAGGGTGGGACAGGGGGCACAACTGAAGCTTTCTTT
TRBD2	TRBV28	TRBJ2-7	18	NA	CASSSGGFGRAGSYEQYF	TGTGCCAGCAGTTCGGGCGGTTTTGGCCGAGCGGGAAGCTACGAGCAGTACTTC
NA	TRBV6-2/TRBV6-3	TRBJ1-5	14	once	CASSYIGQNQPQHF	TGTGCCAGCAGTTACATTGGACAGAATCAGCCCCAGCATTTT
NA	TRBV6-4	TRBJ2-7	11	few	CAEDPSYEQYF	TGTGCCGAGGATCCGTCCTACGAGCAGTACTTC
NA	TRBV6-2/TRBV6-3	TRBJ1-2	14	NA	CASSLYGGHYGYTF	TGTGCCAGCAGTTTATACGGAGGGCACTATGGCTACACCTTC
NA	TRBV19	TRBJ1-1	15	NA	CASSISSGVSTEAFF	TGTGCCAGTAGTATATCGTCAGGGGTCTCCACTGAAGCTTTCTTT
TRBD1	TRBV2	TRBJ1-4	14	NA	CASSGTATNEKLFF	TGTGCCAGCAGCGGGACAGCAACTAATGAAAAACTGTTTTTT
NA	TRBV12-5	TRBJ2-1	12	few	CASGSQGYEQFF	TGTGCTAGTGGTTCCCAGGGTTATGAGCAGTTCTTC
TRBD1	TRBV30	TRBJ1-6	14	NA	CAWSVGTGDSPLHF	TGTGCCTGGAGTGTAGGGACAGGGGATTCACCCCTCCACTTT
NA	TRBV28	TRBJ2-7	14	NA	CATLRGGPPYEQYF	TGTGCCACACTGAGGGGAGGTCCTCCCTACGAGCAGTACTTC
TRBD1	TRBV5-1	TRBJ1-3	16	NA	CASSLAGTGLGNTIYF	TGCGCCAGCAGCTTGGCCGGGACAGGGTTAGGAAACACCATATATTTT
NA	TRBV6-5	TRBJ1-1	13	NA	CASRQGGDTEAFF	TGTGCCAGCAGGCAGGGAGGGGACACTGAAGCTTTCTTT
NA	TRBV28	TRBJ1-5	16	NA	CASSSLPTDSNQPQHF	TGTGCCAGCAGCTCCCTACCGACAGATAGCAATCAGCCCCAGCATTTT
NA	TRBV19	TRBJ1-1	12	NA	CASSIWGGEAFF	TGTGCCAGTAGTATCTGGGGGGGTGAAGCTTTCTTT
NA	TRBV18	TRBJ1-2	12	NA	CASSFNRDGYTF	TGTGCCAGCTCATTTAACAGGGATGGCTACACCTTC
NA	TRBV7-2	TRBJ1-2	15	NA	CASSFFFREGHGYTF	TGTGCCAGCAGCTTTTTCTTCCGGGAAGGGCATGGCTACACCTTC
TRBD1	TRBV18	TRBJ1-4	15	NA	CASSPQTGANEKLFF	TGTGCCAGCTCACCACAGACAGGGGCTAATGAAAAACTGTTTTTT
NA	TRBV29-1	TRBJ2-7	12	NA	CSVARTDYEQYF	TGCAGCGTTGCGAGGACAGACTACGAGCAGTACTTC
TRBD2	TRBV3-1/TRBV3-2	TRBJ2-1	21	NA	CASSQEAGELLGLAEWNEQFF	TGTGCCAGCAGCCAAGAGGCCGGGGAACTCCTGGGGCTAGCGGAATGGAATGAGCAGTTCTTC
TRBD1	TRBV28	TRBJ1-5	15	NA	CASSSDRVGGQPQHF	TGTGCCAGCAGCTCGGACAGGGTAGGGGGTCAGCCCCAGCATTTT
NA	TRBV21-1	TRBJ2-2	18	once	CASSKALSGGSRTGELFF	TGTGCCAGCAGCAAAGCGCTTTCGGGTGGGTCGCGCACCGGGGAGCTGTTTTTT
TRBD1	TRBV6-5	TRBJ1-2	15	NA	CASRSRGRLFHGYTF	TGTGCCAGCAGGTCCAGGGGGCGGCTTTTCCATGGCTACACCTTC
TRBD1	TRBV11-2	TRBJ2-7	15	few	CASSPDGTGYYEQYF	TGTGCCAGCAGCCCAGACGGGACAGGGTATTACGAGCAGTACTTC
NA	TRBV7-2	TRBJ2-2	14	few	CASSRGPAAGELFF	TGTGCCAGCAGCCGTGGGCCCGCCGCCGGGGAGCTGTTTTTT
NA	TRBV28	TRBJ2-5	16	NA	CASSLGVAASQETQYF	TGTGCCAGCAGTTTAGGAGTAGCGGCTAGTCAAGAGACCCAGTACTTC
TRBD2	TRBV4-1	TRBJ2-3	18	once	CASSQPGLAGGGTDTQYF	TGCGCCAGCAGCCAGCCGGGACTAGCGGGGGGAGGCACAGATACGCAGTATTTT
NA	TRBV19	TRBJ2-1	16	NA	CASSIDRLEVYNEQFF	TGTGCCAGTAGTATAGATCGGCTAGAGGTCTACAATGAGCAGTTCTTC
NA	TRBV6-1	TRBJ1-5	15	few	CASSEARTANQPQHF	TGTGCCAGCAGTGAAGCTAGGACAGCAAATCAGCCCCAGCATTTT
TRBD1	TRBV3-1/TRBV3-2	TRBJ2-3	14	NA	CASSPDRVTDTQYF	TGTGCCAGCAGCCCTGACAGGGTAACAGATACGCAGTATTTT
NA	TRBV30	TRBJ1-2	11	NA	CAWRGGVGYTF	TGTGCCTGGAGGGGCGGGGTTGGCTACACCTTC
TRBD2	TRBV5-4	TRBJ2-3	16	NA	CASSNPSGSSTDTQYF	TGTGCCAGCAGCAACCCTAGCGGGTCTAGCACAGATACGCAGTATTTT
TRBD2	TRBV2	TRBJ2-5	14	NA	CASSLAGGKETQYF	TGTGCCAGCAGCCTGGCGGGGGGCAAAGAGACCCAGTACTTC
NA	TRBV3-1/TRBV3-2	TRBJ1-6	15	NA	CASSQILGAYSPLHF	TGTGCCAGCAGCCAAATTTTGGGGGCTTATTCACCCCTCCACTTT
NA	TRBV28	TRBJ1-1	13	NA	CASRQGGWSEAFF	TGTGCCAGCAGGCAAGGGGGTTGGTCTGAAGCTTTCTTT
TRBD1	TRBV7-2	TRBJ2-5	16	few	CASSLRTGALGETQYF	TGTGCCAGCAGCTTACGGACAGGGGCATTAGGAGAGACCCAGTACTTC
TRBD1	TRBV7-9	TRBJ1-5	16	NA	CASSLVGQGNNQPQHF	TGTGCCAGCAGCTTAGTGGGACAGGGGAACAATCAGCCCCAGCATTTT
NA	TRBV18	TRBJ1-2	18	NA	CASSPQLVGQESNYGYTF	TGTGCCAGCTCACCACAGTTAGTCGGCCAGGAATCTAACTATGGCTACACCTTC
TRBD2	TRBV4-2	TRBJ2-3	15	NA	CASSSSGGPTDTQYF	TGTGCCAGCAGCTCTAGCGGGGGCCCCACAGATACGCAGTATTTT
NA	TRBV30	TRBJ1-2	17	NA	CAWSVLVPGPAGNDYTF	TGTGCCTGGAGTGTATTAGTACCCGGCCCAGCAGGGAATGACTACACCTTC
NA	TRBV6-5	TRBJ1-2	14	NA	CASSHTLSPYGYTF	TGTGCCAGCAGTCACACCCTCTCCCCTTATGGCTACACCTTC
NA	TRBV3-1/TRBV3-2	TRBJ1-2	15	NA	CASSLGGATNYGYTF	TGTGCCAGCAGCCTTGGGGGGGCTACCAACTATGGCTACACCTTC
TRBD1	TRBV9	TRBJ1-2	13	NA	CASNRDRDEGYTF	TGTGCCAGCAACCGGGACAGGGACGAAGGCTACACCTTC
NA	TRBV11-2	TRBJ1-2	12	NA	CASSSSSSGYTF	TGTGCCAGCAGCTCCTCCTCTAGTGGCTACACCTTC
TRBD2	TRBV24-1	TRBJ2-3	17	few	CATSDFETSGSKDTQYF	TGTGCCACCAGTGATTTTGAGACTAGCGGGAGCAAAGATACGCAGTATTTT